This entry concerns a single T cell receptor beta chain. There were TCR beta CDR3 regions amplified from RNA transcripts. HTBI primers were employed in a first-round RT-PCR of the TCR CDR3. TCRdb called the multiplex PCR reads again in MiXCR, with one record for every CDR3 protein. The sample gives about half a million distinct CDR3 sequences, roughly 20% of which show up once; around 27% is in the top ten. The data were obtained in a study of T cells in Graves' hyperthyroidism and ophthalmopathy. The receptor's source is a man between 18 and 35 years old with Graves' hyperthyroidism. Sequencing used blood.

The CDR3 coding sequence is TGTGCCAGTCTGGAGGGGACAGGGACAAACACTGAAGCTTTCTTT. This codes for CASLEGTGTNTEAFF. The genes are TRBV19 and TRBJ1-1; 9 bases align to TRBD1. Per germline, CDR1 LNHDA and CDR2 SQIVND (reference sequence). V shed 8 bases and J 2 bases; nucleotides not matched to a gene: 9. CDR3 length equals 15 residues.